Given below is one T cell receptor (beta chain) in context. The V segment lost 3 bases and the J segment 6 bases; nucleotides outside the gene matches: 8. Germline V gives CDR1 LNHNV, CDR2 YYDKDF (reference sequence). This CDR3 spans 17 amino acids. These data originate in a study of Tregs in tolerant kidney transplant recipients. The table came from immunoSEQ multiplex PCR; TCRdb's copy has only in-frame clones and leaves some out. The sample records roughly 250,000 clones, roughly 84% being singletons. The clonotype comes from a human donor in good health. Sample: CD4+ T cells from blood. The V call is TRBV15, the J call TRBJ1-4, with 12 bases aligning to TRBD1. This CDR3 is CATSRGTGGEGDEKLFF. The DNA for the CDR3 is TGTGCCACCAGCAGGGGGACAGGGGGCGAGGGAGATGAAAAACTGTTTTTT.